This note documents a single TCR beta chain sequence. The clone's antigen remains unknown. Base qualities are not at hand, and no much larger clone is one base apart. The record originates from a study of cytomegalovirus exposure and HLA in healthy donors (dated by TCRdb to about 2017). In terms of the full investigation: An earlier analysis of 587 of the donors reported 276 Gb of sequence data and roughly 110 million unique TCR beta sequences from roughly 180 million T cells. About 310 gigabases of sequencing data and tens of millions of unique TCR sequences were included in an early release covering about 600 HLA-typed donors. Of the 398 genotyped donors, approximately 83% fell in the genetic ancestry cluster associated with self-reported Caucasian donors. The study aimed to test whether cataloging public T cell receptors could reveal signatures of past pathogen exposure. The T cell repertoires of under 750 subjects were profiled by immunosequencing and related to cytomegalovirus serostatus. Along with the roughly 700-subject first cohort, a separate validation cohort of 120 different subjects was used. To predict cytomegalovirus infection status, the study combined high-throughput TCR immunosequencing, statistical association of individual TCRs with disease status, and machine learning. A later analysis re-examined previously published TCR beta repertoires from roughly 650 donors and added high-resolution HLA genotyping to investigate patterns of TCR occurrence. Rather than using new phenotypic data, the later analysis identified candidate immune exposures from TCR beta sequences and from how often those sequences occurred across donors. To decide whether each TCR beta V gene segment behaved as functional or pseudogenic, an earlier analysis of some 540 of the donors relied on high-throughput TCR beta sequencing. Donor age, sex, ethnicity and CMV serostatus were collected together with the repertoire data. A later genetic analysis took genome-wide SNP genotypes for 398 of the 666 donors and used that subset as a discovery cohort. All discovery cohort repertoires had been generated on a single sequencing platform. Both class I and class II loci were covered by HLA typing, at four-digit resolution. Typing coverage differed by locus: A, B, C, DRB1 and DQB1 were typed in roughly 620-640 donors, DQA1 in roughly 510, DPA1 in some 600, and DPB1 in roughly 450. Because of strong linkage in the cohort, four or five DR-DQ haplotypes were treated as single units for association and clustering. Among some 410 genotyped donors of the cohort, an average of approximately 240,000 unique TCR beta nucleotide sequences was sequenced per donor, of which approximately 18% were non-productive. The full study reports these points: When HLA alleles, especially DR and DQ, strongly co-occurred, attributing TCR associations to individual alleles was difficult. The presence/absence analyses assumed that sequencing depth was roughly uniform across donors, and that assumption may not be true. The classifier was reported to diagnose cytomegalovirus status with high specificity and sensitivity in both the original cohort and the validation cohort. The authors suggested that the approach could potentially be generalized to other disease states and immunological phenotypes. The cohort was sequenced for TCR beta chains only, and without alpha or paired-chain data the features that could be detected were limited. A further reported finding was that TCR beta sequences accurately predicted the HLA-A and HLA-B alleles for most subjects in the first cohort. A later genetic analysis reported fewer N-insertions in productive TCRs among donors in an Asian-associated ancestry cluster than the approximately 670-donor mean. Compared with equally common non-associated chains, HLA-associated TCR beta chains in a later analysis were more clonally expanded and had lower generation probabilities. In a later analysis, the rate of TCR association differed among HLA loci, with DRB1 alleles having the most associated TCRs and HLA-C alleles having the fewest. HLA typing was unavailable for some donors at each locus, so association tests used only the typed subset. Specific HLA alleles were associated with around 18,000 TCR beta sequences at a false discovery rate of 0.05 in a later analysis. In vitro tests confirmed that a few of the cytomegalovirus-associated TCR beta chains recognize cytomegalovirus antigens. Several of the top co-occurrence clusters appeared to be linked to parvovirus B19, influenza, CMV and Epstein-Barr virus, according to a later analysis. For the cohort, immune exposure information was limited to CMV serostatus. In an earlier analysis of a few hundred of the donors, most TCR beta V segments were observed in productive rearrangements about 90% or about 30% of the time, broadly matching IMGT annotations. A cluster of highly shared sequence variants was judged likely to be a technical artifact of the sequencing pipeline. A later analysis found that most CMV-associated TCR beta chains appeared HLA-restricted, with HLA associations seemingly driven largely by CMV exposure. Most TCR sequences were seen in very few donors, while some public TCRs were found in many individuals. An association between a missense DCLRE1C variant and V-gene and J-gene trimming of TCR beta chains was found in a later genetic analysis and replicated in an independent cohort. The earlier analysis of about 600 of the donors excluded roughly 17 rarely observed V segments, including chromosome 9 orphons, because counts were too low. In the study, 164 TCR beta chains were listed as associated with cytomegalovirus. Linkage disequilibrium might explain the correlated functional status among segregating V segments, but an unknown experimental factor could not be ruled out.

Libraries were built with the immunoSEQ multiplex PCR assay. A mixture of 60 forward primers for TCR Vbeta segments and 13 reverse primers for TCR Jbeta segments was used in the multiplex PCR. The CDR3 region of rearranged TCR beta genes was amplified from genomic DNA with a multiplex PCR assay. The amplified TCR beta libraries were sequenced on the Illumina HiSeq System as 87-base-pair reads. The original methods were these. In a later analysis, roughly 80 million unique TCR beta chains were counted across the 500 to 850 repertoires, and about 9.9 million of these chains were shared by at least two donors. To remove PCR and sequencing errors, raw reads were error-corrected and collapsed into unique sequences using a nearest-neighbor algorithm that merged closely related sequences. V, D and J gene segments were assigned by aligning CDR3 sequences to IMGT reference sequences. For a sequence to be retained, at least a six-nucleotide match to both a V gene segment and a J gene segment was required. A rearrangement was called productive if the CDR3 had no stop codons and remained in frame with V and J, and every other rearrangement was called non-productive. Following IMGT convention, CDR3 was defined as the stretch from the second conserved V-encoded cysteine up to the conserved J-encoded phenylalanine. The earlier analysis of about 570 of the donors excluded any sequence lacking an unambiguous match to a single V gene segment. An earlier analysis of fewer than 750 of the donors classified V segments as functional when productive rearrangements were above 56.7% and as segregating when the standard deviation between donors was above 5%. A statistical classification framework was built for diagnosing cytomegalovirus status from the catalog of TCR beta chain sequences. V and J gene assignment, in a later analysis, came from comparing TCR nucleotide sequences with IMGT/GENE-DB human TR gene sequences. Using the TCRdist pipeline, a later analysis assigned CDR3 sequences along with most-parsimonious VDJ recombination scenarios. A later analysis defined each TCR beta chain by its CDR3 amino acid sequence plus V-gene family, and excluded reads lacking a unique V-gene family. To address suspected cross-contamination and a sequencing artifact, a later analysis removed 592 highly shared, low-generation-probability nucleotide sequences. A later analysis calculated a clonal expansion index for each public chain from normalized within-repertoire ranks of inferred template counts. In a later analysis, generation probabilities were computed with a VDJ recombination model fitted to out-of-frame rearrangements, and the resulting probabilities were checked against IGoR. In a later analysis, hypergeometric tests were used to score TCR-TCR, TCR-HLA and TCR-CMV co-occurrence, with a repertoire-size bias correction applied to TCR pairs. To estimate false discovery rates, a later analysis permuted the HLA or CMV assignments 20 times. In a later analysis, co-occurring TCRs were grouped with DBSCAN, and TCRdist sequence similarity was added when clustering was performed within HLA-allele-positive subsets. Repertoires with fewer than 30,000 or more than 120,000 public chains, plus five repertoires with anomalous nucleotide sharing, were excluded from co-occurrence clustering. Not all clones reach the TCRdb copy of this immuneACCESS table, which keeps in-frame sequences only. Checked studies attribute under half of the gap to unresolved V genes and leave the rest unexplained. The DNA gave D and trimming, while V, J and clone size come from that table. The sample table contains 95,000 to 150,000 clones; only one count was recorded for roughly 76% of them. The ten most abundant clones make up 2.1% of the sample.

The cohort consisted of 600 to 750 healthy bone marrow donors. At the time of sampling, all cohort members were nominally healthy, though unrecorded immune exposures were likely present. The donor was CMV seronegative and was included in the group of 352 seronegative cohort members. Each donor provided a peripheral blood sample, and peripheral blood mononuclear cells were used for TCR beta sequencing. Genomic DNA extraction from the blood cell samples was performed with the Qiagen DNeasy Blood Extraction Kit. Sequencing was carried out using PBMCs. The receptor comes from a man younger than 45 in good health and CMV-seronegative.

The CDR3 here reads CASSFTGTTDTQYF. The DNA reads TGCGCCAGCAGCTTTACAGGGACCACAGATACGCAGTATTTT. The V gene is TRBV5-1 and the J gene is TRBJ2-3, with TRBD1 perhaps the D gene, on 6 matching bases. The CDR3 starts with the cysteine, ends with the phenylalanine, and has 14 residues. The sequence is cut down to CDR3 DNA, 42 bases in frame from base 1. Based on the germline V gene, the CDR1 and CDR2 sequences are SGHRS and YFSETQ. The V and J ends are trimmed by 2 bases and 2 bases, leaving 9 bases between them.